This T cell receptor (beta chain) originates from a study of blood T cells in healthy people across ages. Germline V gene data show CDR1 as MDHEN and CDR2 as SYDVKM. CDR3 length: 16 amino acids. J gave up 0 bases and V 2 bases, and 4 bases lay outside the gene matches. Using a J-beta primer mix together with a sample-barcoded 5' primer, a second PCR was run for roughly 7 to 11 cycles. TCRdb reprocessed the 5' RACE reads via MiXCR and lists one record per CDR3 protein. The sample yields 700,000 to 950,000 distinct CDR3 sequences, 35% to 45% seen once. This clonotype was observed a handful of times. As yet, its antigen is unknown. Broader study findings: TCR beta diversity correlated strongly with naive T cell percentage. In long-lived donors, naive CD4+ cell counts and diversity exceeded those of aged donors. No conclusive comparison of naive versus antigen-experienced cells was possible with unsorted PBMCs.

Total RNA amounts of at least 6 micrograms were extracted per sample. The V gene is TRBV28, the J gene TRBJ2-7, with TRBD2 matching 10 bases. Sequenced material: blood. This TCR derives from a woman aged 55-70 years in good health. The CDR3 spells CASSLRTSGLSYEQYF. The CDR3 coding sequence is TGTGCCAGCAGTTTACGGACTAGCGGACTCTCCTACGAGCAGTACTTC. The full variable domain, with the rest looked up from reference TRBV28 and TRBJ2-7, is DVKVTQSSRYLVKRTGEKVFLECVQDMDHENMFWYRQDPGLGLRLIYFSYDVKMKEKGDIPEGYSVSREKKERFSLILESASTNQTSMYLCASSLRTSGLSYEQYFGPGTRLTVT.